This entry concerns a single TCR beta chain. Sequencing was performed with immunoSEQ multiplex PCR; in TCRdb, only in-frame clones are kept and a portion is missing. The table records about 180,000 clones, nearly 90% of them present only once. This CDR3 is built from 16 residues. The record originates from a study of control samples from healthy donors and cancer patients. J is TRBJ1-2 and V is TRBV21-1. TRBV21-1 is noted as a pseudogene. This clonotype originated in a woman in her 50s in good health. Sequenced material: blood. CDR3 nucleotides: TGTGCCAGCAGCAAAGTAAAAAGGCTAGCTAACTATGGCTACACCTTC. Translating gives CASSKVKRLANYGYTF.